These 24 T cell receptor beta chains were sequenced from one sample in a study of cytomegalovirus exposure and HLA in healthy donors. PCR involved 60 Vbeta and 13 Jbeta primers. Only in-frame clones appear in the TCRdb table, and some are missing; sequencing was by immunoSEQ multiplex PCR. The sample records roughly 150,000 clones, over 80% being singletons. The specimen sequenced was PBMCs. The receptors stem from a man aged 50 to 59 in good health and CMV-seropositive.

The chain couples TRBV4-3 to TRBJ2-5; TRBD1 matches 8 bases. This CDR3 is built from 17 residues. Per the germline V gene, CDR1 is LGHNA and CDR2 is YSLEER. Trimming took 0 bases from V and 3 from J; bases not matched to a gene: 9. The DNA for the CDR3 is TGCGCCAGCAGCCAAGATCCACGGACAGGGATGGAAGAGACCCAGTACTTC. It encodes CASSQDPRTGMEETQYF.

In its sample, this clone was seen a few times. V gene TRBV7-2 combines with J gene TRBJ1-4, with TRBD1 as a possible D gene (5 bases). Germline CDR1 reads SGHTA; CDR2 reads FQGNSA. Trimming removed 5 bases at V and 6 bases at J, with 16 bases between. The CDR3 sequence is 15 residues long. The CDR3 protein is CASSLTGGSHEKLFF. CDR3 DNA: TGTGCCAGCAGCCTGACGGGGGGTAGTCATGAAAAACTGTTTTTT.

This sequence joins TRBV27 and TRBJ2-4; possibly TRBD1 for D (5 bases). CDR3 length: 16 residues. Trimming pared 8 bases from V and 0 bases from J, leaving 17 bases between. The V gene's germline CDR1 is MNHEY and CDR2 SMNVEV (reference sequence). The CDR3 DNA is TGTGCCAGCCCCAGACAGAAAAAACTAGCCAAAAACATTCAGTACTTC. Translated, it gives CASPRQKKLAKNIQYF.

The chain is built from TRBV2 and TRBJ1-2; the D gene is possibly TRBD1 (5 bases). Germline V gene lookup returns CDR1 SNHLY and CDR2 FYNNEI. The CDR3 runs to 13 residues. The V end was cut by 7 bases, the J end by 5 bases, with 14 bases between. The CDR3 region is CASIAGQSYGYTF. CDR3 bases: TGTGCCAGCATAGCAGGGCAATCGTATGGCTACACCTTC.

The J gene is TRBJ1-2, the V gene TRBV5-4; D perhaps matches TRBD1 (6 bases). There are 15 residues in the CDR3. V was clipped by 7 bases and J by 4 bases, with 20 bases between them. CDR1 and CDR2 (germline): SGHNT, YYREEE (reference sequence). The CDR3 region has the DNA TGTGCCAGCCAAAGAACCCAGGGGCCCATCTATGGCTACACCTTC. Translated: CASQRTQGPIYGYTF.

The sample holds one count of this clone. The chain couples TRBV27 to TRBJ2-7; 8 bases match TRBD1. V shed 7 bases and J 4 bases; nucleotides not matched to a gene: 9. The CDR3 is 14 residues long. Germline CDR1 and CDR2: MNHEY and SMNVEV (reference sequence). The CDR3 sequence: CASKQQGVGYEQYF. CDR3 nucleotides: TGTGCCAGCAAACAACAGGGGGTAGGTTACGAGCAGTACTTC.

This rearrangement joins TRBV28 to TRBJ2-7; no definite D call. This CDR3 has 13 amino acids. Germline loops: CDR1 MDHEN, CDR2 SYDVKM. Trimming shortened V by 7 bases and J by 6 bases, and 16 bases separated the two germline ends. The CDR3 DNA is TGTGCCAGCACCTTAACCGATAGTTCCGAGCAGTACTTC. The encoded protein is CASTLTDSSEQYF.

Remarks on this clone: One end of the junction is discordant with germline, which a read error may explain. The genes are TRBV28 and TRBJ1-2; unclear D gene. The CDR3 is made up of 11 amino acids. Per germline, CDR1 MDHEN and CDR2 SYDVKM. The CDR3 spells CASSFNNGYTF. The CDR3 DNA reads as TGTGCCAGCAGTTTTAACAATGGCTACACCTTC.

This chain joins TRBV30 and TRBJ1-2, with D hard to call. V lost 2 bases, J lost 0 bases, and 16 bases lay in between. The CDR3 length is 16 residues. Per the germline V gene, CDR1 is GTSNPN and CDR2 is SVGIG (reference sequence). CDR3 nucleotide sequence: TGTGCCTGGAGTCGTACTACGGGTACTCCTAACTATGGCTACACCTTC. Its translation: CAWSRTTGTPNYGYTF. Supplemented by reference TRBV30 and TRBJ1-2, the full variable domain reads SQTIHQWPATLVQPVGSPLSLECTVEGTSNPNLYWYRQAAGRGLQLLFYSVGIGQISSEVPQNLSASRPQDRQFILSSKKLLLSDSGFYLCAWSRTTGTPNYGYTFGSGTRLTVV.

The chain carries TRBV19 and TRBJ1-5, with 8 bases fitting TRBD1. The junction had 6 bases not matched to a gene; V was cut back by 5 bases and J by 6 bases. There are 14 residues in the CDR3. Germline V gene data show CDR1 as LNHDA and CDR2 as SQIVND (reference sequence). The CDR3 reads CASSLRGRGQPQHF. Here the CDR3 DNA reads TGTGCCAGTAGTCTCAGGGGGCGCGGTCAGCCCCAGCATTTT.

This chain joins TRBV7-2 and TRBJ2-7, with TRBD2 identical over 14 bases. This CDR3 region has 16 residues. Germline V CDR1 and CDR2: SGHTA, FQGNSA. Trimming cost V 5 bases and J 6 bases; bases outside gene matches: 9. The CDR3 nucleotides are TGTGCCAGCAGCCCCAGACTAGCGGGGGGGGAGCTCGAGCAGTACTTC. It codes for CASSPRLAGGELEQYF.

The chain is built from TRBV5-6 and TRBJ1-1, with D perhaps matching TRBD1 (5 bases). This CDR3 contains 12 residues. V lost 2 bases, J lost 4 bases, and 6 bases lay in between. The germline V gene has CDR1 SGHDT and CDR2 YYEEEE. CDR3 amino acids: CASSFRVTEAFF. DNA for the CDR3: TGTGCCAGCAGCTTCAGGGTCACTGAAGCTTTCTTT.

V and J are TRBV7-9 and TRBJ2-1; TRBD2 aligns across 12 bases. The CDR3 is 15 amino acids. V shed 4 bases and J 4 bases; nucleotides not matched to a gene: 2. CDR1 and CDR2 from the germline V gene are SEHNR and FQNEAQ (reference sequence). As DNA, the CDR3 is TGTGCCAGCAGCTACACTAGCGGGGGGTACAATGAGCAGTTCTTC. Translation: CASSYTSGGYNEQFF.

This chain links TRBV5-1 with TRBJ2-7; 12 bases map to TRBD2. The CDR3 consists of 16 residues. Germline V gene sequence: CDR1 SGHRS, CDR2 YFSETQ. With 6 bases clipped from V and 0 bases from J, the junction kept 7 bases outside the gene matches. The CDR3, as DNA: TGCGCCAGCACCCGACTAGCGGGAGTCCCCTCCTACGAGCAGTACTTC. Protein: CASTRLAGVPSYEQYF.

With respect to this clone: An end of the junction differs from the germline gene, which may be a read error. The chain has TRBV7-9 and TRBJ2-5; TRBD2 aligns across 7 bases. This CDR3 is 13 amino acids long. Germline CDR1 SEHNR, CDR2 FQNEAQ (reference sequence). The CDR3 spells CRLAEDPQETQYF. The CDR3 DNA is TGCCGGCTAGCGGAGGACCCCCAAGAGACCCAGTACTTC.

The gene calls are TRBV11-2 and TRBJ1-4; TRBD1 agrees at 7 bases. CDR1 and CDR2 from the germline V gene are SGHAT and FQNNGV. CDR3 size: 18 residues. V gave up 5 bases and J gave up 0 bases; unmatched junction bases: 12. The CDR3 DNA follows: TGTGCCAGCAGCCTATATTACAGGGGTCTTTCAACTAATGAAAAACTGTTTTTT. Protein product: CASSLYYRGLSTNEKLFF. Together with reference TRBV11-2 and TRBJ1-4, the CDR3 gives the full variable domain: EAGVAQSPRYKIIEKRQSVAFWCNPISGHATLYWYQQILGQGPKLLIQFQNNGVVDDSQLPKDRFSAERLKGVDSTLKIQPAKLEDSAVYLCASSLYYRGLSTNEKLFFGSGTQLSVL.

This clone was seen just once. The V call is TRBV7-6, the J call TRBJ1-4, with 7 nucleotides matching TRBD1. The CDR3 sequence is 14 residues long. The V and J ends lost 2 bases and 4 bases, in that order; junction bases with no gene match: 1. Germline loops: CDR1 SGHVS, CDR2 FNYEAQ. The CDR3 nucleotides are TGTGCCAGCAGCTTACCAGGGGGTAATGAAAAACTGTTTTTT. It encodes CASSLPGGNEKLFF. The variable domain in full, completed from reference TRBV7-6 and TRBJ1-4, reads GAGVSQSPRYKVTKRGQDVALRCDPISGHVSLYWYRQALGQGPEFLTYFNYEAQQDKSGLPNDRFSAERPEGSISTLTIQRTEQRDSAMYRCASSLPGGNEKLFFGSGTQLSVL.

This chain joins TRBV7-9 and TRBJ1-2; D is unresolved. The CDR3 extends over 15 amino acids. Deletions cut 5 bases from V and 4 bases from J, with 17 bases between. The V gene's germline CDR1 is SEHNR and CDR2 FQNEAQ (reference sequence). CDR3: CASSPLAGSGYGYTF. The CDR3 DNA reads TGTGCCAGCAGCCCTCTAGCTGGGTCGGGCTATGGCTACACCTTC.

This clone was observed a handful of times. The genes are TRBV7-3 and TRBJ2-1; TRBD2 aligns across 10 bases. The CDR3 extends over 15 amino acids. V was pared by 3 bases and J by 10 bases, with 9 bases of the junction left unmatched. Germline V gene data show CDR1 as SGHTA and CDR2 as FQGTGA. CDR3 sequence: CASSFFTSGVHEQFF. The CDR3 DNA is TGTGCCAGCAGCTTTTTTACTAGCGGGGTACACGAGCAGTTCTTC.

The chain combines TRBV7-9 with TRBJ2-2; 7 bases fit TRBD1. The CDR3 totals 15 residues. Germline V lookup: CDR1 SEHNR, CDR2 FQNEAQ (reference sequence). The trim removed 5 bases at V and 0 bases at J, leaving 3 bases unmatched. The CDR3 region is CASSEGQTNTGELFF. CDR3 coding DNA: TGTGCCAGCAGCGAGGGACAGACGAACACCGGGGAGCTGTTTTTT.

The V gene is TRBV6-6, the J gene TRBJ1-4; TRBD1 agrees at 9 bases. The J segment lost 7 bases and the V segment lost 6 bases, leaving 6 bases of the junction unmatched. The CDR3 is 14 amino acids. The V gene's germline CDR1 is MNHNY and CDR2 SVGAGI (reference sequence). The CDR3 sequence is CASRSGQGTEKLFF. The CDR3, as DNA: TGTGCCAGCAGATCGGGACAGGGAACTGAAAAACTGTTTTTT.

The genes are TRBV2 and TRBJ2-1; no definite D call. The CDR3 has 14 residues. V was clipped by 7 bases and J by 3 bases, with 13 bases between them. Germline CDR1 is SNHLY and CDR2 is FYNNEI. This CDR3 is CASKVKRNYNEQFF. As DNA, the CDR3 is TGTGCCAGCAAGGTGAAGAGGAACTACAATGAGCAGTTCTTC.

The V and J genes are TRBV27 and TRBJ2-7, with TRBD2 as a possible D gene (6 bases). The CDR3 has 15 amino acids. Germline V lookup: CDR1 MNHEY, CDR2 SMNVEV (reference sequence). V was pared by 2 bases and J by 9 bases, with 20 bases between. The CDR3 loop is CASSLVGGRSYRQYF. Here the CDR3 DNA reads TGTGCCAGCAGTTTAGTAGGAGGGAGATCCTACAGGCAGTACTTC.

The chain couples TRBV9 to TRBJ1-2, with 8 bases aligning to TRBD1. The CDR3 is 14 amino acids. Germline loops: CDR1 SGDLS, CDR2 YYNGEE. Unmatched junction bases numbered 6, after V lost 4 bases and J lost 4 bases. This CDR3 is CASSPGQGPYGYTF. The CDR3 coding sequence is TGTGCCAGCAGCCCAGGACAGGGACCCTATGGCTACACCTTC.